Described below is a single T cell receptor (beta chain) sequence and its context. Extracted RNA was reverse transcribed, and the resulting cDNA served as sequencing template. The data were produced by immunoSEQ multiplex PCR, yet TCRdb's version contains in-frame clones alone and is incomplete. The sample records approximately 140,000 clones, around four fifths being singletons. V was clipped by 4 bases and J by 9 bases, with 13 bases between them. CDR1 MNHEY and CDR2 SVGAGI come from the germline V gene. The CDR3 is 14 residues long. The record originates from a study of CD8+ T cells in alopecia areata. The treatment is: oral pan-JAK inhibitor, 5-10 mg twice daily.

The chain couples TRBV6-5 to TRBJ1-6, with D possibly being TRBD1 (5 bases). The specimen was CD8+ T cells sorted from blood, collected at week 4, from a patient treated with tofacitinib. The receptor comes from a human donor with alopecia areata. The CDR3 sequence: CASSFEGQRSPLHF. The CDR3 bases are TGTGCCAGCAGTTTCGAGGGGCAGCGTTCACCCCTCCACTTT.